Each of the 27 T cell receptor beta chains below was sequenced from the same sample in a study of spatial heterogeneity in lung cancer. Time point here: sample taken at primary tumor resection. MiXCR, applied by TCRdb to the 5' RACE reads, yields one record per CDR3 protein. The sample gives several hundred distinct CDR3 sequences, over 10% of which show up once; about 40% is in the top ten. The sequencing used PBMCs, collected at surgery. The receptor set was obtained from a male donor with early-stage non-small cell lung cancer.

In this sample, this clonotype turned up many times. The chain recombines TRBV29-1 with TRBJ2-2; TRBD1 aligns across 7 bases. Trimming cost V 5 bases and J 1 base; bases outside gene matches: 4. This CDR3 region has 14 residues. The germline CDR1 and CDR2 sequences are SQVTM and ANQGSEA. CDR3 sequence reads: CSVNRDRNTGELFF. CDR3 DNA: TGCAGCGTTAACCGGGACAGGAACACCGGGGAGCTGTTTTTT.

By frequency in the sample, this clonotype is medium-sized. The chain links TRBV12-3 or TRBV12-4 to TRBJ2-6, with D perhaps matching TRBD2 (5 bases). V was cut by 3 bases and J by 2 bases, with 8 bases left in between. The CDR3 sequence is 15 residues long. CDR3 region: CASSLLGAGANVLTF. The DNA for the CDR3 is TGTGCCAGCAGTTTGCTGGGAGCTGGGGCCAACGTCCTGACTTTC.

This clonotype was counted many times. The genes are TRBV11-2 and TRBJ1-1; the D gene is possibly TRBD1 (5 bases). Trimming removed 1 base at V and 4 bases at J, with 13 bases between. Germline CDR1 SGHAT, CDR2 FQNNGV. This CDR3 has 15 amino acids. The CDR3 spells CASSLVAGVSTEAFF. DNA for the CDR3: TGTGCCAGCAGCTTAGTCGCGGGGGTCAGCACTGAAGCTTTCTTT.

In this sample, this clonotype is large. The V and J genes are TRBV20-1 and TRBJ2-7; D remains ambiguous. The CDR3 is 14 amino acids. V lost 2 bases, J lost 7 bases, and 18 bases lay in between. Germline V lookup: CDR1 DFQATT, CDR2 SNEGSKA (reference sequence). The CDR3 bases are TGCAGTGCTAGACCCCACCTTCAGCGCAAAGAGCAGTACTTC. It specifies CSARPHLQRKEQYF.

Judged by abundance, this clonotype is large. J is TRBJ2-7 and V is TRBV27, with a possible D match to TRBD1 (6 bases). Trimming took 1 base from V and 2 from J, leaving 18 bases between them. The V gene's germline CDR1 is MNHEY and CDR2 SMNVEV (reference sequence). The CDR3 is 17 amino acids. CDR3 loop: CASSLYPPTGQTYEQYF. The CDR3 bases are TGTGCCAGCAGTTTATATCCCCCCACAGGGCAGACCTACGAGCAGTACTTC.

The CDR3 reads CAWAGAYEQYF. CDR3 nucleotides: TGTGCCTGGGCGGGGGCGTACGAGCAGTACTTC. The rearrangement joins TRBV30 to TRBJ2-7; D is possibly TRBD2 (7 bases). CDR1 and CDR2 (germline): GTSNPN, SVGIG (reference sequence). This CDR3 contains 11 residues. Trimming took off 5 bases at V and 4 bases at J, with 9 bases between the two ends.

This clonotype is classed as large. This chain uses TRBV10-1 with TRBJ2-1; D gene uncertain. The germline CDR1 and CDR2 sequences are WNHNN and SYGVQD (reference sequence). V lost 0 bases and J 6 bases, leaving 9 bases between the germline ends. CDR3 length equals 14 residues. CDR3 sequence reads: CASSESGSANEQFF. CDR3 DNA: TGCGCCAGCAGTGAGTCCGGGTCCGCCAATGAGCAGTTCTTC.

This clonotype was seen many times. The CDR3 sequence is CASSVQSGTNEQFF. The CDR3 DNA is TGTGCCAGCAGCGTTCAGAGCGGGACTAATGAGCAGTTCTTC. The V call is TRBV9, the J call TRBJ2-1; 7 bases agree with TRBD2. V gave up 2 bases and J gave up 7 bases; unmatched junction bases: 6. This CDR3 has 14 residues. Germline CDR1 SGDLS, CDR2 YYNGEE.

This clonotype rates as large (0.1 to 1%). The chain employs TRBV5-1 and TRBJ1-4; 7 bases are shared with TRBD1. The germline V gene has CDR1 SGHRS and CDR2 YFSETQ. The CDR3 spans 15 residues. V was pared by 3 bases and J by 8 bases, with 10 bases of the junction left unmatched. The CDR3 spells CASSYTGTEEEKLFF. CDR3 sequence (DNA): TGCGCCAGCAGCTACACCGGGACAGAGGAAGAAAAACTGTTTTTT.

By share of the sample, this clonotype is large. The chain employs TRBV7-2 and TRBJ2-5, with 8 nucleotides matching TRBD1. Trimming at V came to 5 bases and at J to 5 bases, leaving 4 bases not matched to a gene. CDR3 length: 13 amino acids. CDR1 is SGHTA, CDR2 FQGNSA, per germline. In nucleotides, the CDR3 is TGTGCCAGCAGCCCAGGACAGGGTGAGACCCAGTACTTC. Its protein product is CASSPGQGETQYF.

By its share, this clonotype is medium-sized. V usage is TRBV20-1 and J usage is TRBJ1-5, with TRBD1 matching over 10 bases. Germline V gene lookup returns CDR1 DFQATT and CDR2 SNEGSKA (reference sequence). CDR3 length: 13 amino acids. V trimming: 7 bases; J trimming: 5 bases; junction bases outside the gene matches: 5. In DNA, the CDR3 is TGCAGTGTACGACAGGGGGCGGATCAGCCCCAGCATTTT. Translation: CSVRQGADQPQHF.

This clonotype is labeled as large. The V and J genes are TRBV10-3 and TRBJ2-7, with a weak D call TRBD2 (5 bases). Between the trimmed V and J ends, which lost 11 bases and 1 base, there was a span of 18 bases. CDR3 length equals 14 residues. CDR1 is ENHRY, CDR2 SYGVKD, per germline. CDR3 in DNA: TGTGCCGTAACCCCAAGGGAGAATTCCTACGAGCAGTACTTC. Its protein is CAVTPRENSYEQYF.

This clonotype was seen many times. CDR3 residues: CAWSVRGNEQFF. The CDR3 nucleotides read TGTGCCTGGAGTGTACGGGGGAATGAGCAGTTCTTC. The V and J genes are TRBV30 and TRBJ2-1; tentatively, D is TRBD2 (6 bases). The CDR3 covers 12 residues. V lost 0 bases, J lost 7 bases, and 7 bases lay in between. Germline values: CDR1 GTSNPN, CDR2 SVGIG (reference sequence).

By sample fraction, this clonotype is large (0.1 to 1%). CDR3 bases: TGTGCCAGCAGCTCCGCACTAGCGGGGGCGGGAGATACGCAGTATTTT. Translating it yields CASSSALAGAGDTQYF. V usage is TRBV7-9 and J usage is TRBJ2-3; the match to TRBD2 covers 11 bases. Germline CDR1 reads SEHNR; CDR2 reads FQNEAQ (reference sequence). The CDR3 has 16 amino acids. V gave up 4 bases and J gave up 5 bases; unmatched junction bases: 8.

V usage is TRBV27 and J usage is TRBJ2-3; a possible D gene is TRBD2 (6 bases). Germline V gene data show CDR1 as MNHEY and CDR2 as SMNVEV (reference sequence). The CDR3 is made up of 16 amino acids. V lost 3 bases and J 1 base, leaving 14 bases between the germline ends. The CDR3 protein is CASSLAGRGGTDTQYF. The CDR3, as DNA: TGTGCCAGCAGTTTGGCGGGAAGAGGGGGCACAGATACGCAGTATTTT.

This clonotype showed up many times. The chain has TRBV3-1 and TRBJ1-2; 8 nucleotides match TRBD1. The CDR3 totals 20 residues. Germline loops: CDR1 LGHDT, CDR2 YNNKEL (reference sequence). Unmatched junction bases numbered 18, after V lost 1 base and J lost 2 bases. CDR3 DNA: TGTGCCAGCAGCCAAGGCGAGGTTGGGCAGGGGGCGAGGTGGAACTATGGCTACACCTTC. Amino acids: CASSQGEVGQGARWNYGYTF.

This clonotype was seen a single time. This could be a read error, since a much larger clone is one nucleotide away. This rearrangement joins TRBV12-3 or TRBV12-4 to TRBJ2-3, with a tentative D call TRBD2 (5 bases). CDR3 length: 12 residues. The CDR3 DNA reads TGTGCCAACAGTTTAACGGGATTCGGGCAGTATTTT. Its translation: CANSLTGFGQYF.

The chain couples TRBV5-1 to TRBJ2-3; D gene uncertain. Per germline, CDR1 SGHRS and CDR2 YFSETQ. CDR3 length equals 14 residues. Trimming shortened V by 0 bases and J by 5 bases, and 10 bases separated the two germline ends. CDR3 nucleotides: TGCGCCAGCAGCTTGGCCATATGGGAAGATACGCAGTATTTT. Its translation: CASSLAIWEDTQYF. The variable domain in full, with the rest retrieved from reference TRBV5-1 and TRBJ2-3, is KAGVTQTPRYLIKTRGQQVTLSCSPISGHRSVSWYQQTPGQGLQFLFEYFSETQRNKGNFPGRFSGRQFSNSRSEMNVSTLELGDSALYLCASSLAIWEDTQYFGPGTRLTVL.

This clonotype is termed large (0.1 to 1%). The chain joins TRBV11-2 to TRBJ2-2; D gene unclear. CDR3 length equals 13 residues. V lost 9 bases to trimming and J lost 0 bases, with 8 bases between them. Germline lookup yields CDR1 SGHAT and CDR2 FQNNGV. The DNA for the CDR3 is TGTGCCAGTTCACTAACGAACACCGGGGAGCTGTTTTTT. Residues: CASSLTNTGELFF.

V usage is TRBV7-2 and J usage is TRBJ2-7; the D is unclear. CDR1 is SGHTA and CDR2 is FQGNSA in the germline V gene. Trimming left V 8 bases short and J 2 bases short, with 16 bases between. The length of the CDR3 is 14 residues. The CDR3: CASSLSARTYEQYF. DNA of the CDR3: TGTGCCAGCTCCCTTTCCGCTCGAACCTACGAGCAGTACTTC.

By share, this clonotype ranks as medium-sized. The CDR3 nucleotides read TGCGCCAGCAGCCCGTCCTGGACAGGTAACTACGAGCAGTACTTC. Its translation is CASSPSWTGNYEQYF. This chain links TRBV4-3 with TRBJ2-7; 7 positions agree with TRBD1. CDR3 size: 15 residues. The ends lost 4 bases at V and 3 bases at J; junction bases unmatched: 9. CDR1 is LGHNA, CDR2 YSLEER, per germline.

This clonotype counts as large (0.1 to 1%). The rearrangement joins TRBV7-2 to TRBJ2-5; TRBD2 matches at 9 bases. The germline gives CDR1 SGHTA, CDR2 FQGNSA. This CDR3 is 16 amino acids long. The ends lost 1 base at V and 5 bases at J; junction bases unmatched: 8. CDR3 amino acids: CASSLERRGGRETQYF. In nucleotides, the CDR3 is TGTGCCAGCAGCTTAGAACGGCGGGGGGGCCGGGAGACCCAGTACTTC.

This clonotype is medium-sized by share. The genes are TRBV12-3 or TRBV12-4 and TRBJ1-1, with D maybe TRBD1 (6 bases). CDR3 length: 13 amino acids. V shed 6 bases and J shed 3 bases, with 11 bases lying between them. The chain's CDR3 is CASSLTGYTEAFF. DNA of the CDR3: TGTGCCAGCAGCCTCACAGGGTACACTGAAGCTTTCTTT.

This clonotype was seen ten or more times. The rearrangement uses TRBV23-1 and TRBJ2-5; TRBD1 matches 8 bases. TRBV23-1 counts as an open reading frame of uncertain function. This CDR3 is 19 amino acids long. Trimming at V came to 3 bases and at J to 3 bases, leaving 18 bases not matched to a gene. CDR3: CASSHPQSSGTGSKETQYF. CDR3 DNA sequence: TGCGCCAGCAGTCACCCGCAATCATCCGGGACAGGATCGAAAGAGACCCAGTACTTC.

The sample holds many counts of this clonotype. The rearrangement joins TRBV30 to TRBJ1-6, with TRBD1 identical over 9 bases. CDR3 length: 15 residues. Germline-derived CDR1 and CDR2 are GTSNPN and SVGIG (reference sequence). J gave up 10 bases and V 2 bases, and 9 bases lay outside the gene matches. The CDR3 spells CAWSLAGTGKSPLHF. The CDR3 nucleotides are TGTGCCTGGAGTCTCGCCGGGACAGGGAAATCACCCCTCCACTTT.

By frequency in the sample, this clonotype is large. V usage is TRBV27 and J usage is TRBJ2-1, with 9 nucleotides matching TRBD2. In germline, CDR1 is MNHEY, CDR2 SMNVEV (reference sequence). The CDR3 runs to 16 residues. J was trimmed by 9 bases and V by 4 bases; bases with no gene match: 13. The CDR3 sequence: CASSSTYSGGGGEQFF. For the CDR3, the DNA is TGTGCCAGCAGTTCCACATATAGCGGGGGAGGGGGTGAGCAGTTCTTC.

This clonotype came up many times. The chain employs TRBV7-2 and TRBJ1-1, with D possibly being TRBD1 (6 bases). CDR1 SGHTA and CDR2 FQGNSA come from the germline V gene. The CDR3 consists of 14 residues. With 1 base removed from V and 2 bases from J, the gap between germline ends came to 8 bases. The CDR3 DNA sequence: TGTGCCAGCAGCTTAGTGGGGACAAACACTGAAGCTTTCTTT. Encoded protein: CASSLVGTNTEAFF. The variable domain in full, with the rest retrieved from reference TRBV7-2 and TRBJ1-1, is GAGVSQSPSNKVTEKGKDVELRCDPISGHTALYWYRQSLGQGLEFLIYFQGNSAPDKSGLPSDRFSAERTGGSVSTLTIQRTQQEDSAVYLCASSLVGTNTEAFFGQGTRLTVV.